This entry describes one T cell receptor beta chain. What it binds is not known. Its ends do not fully match the called genes, so a read error is possible. This entry belongs to a study of cytomegalovirus exposure and HLA in healthy donors. Study summary: Early on, a data release was issued that held some 85 million unique TCRs from HLA-typed donors. Overall study results and limits: Indistinguishable V segments such as TRBV6-2 and TRBV6-3 were excluded. Reports indicated that the classifier achieved high specificity and sensitivity in diagnosing cytomegalovirus status.

The PCR was carried out with 60 Vbeta primers and 13 Jbeta primers. Sequenced by immunoSEQ multiplex PCR; TCRdb stores in-frame clones only, minus some. The table lists some 200,000 clones, about four fifths of them singletons. CDR1 and CDR2 (germline): SEHNR, FQNEAQ (reference sequence). The CDR3 consists of 16 residues. The specimen was PBMCs. This receptor was identified in a woman aged 45-65 years in good health and CMV-seronegative. The gene calls are TRBV7-9 and TRBJ1-2, with 7 bases aligning to TRBD1. CDR3 protein: CSSSLANRGANYGYTF. The CDR3 DNA is TGTTCCAGCAGCTTAGCGAACAGGGGCGCTAACTATGGCTACACCTTC.